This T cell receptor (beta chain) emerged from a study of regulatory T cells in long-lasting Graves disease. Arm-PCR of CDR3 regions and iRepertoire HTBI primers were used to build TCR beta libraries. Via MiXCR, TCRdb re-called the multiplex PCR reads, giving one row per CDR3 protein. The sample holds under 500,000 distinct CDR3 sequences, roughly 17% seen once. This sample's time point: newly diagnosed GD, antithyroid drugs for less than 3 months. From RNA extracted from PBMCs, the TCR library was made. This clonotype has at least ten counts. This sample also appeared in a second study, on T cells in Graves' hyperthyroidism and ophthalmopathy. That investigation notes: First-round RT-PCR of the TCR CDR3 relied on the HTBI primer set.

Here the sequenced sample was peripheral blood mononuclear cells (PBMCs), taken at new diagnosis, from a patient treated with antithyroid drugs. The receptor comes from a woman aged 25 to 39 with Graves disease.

The CDR3 protein is CASRWVGASGSQVQFF. In DNA, the CDR3 is TGTGCCAGCAGATGGGTAGGGGCTAGCGGGAGTCAGGTGCAGTTCTTC. The chain couples TRBV12-3 or TRBV12-4 to TRBJ2-1, with TRBD2 matching over 10 bases. V was pared by 6 bases and J by 12 bases, with 17 bases of the junction left unmatched. The CDR3 contains 16 residues.